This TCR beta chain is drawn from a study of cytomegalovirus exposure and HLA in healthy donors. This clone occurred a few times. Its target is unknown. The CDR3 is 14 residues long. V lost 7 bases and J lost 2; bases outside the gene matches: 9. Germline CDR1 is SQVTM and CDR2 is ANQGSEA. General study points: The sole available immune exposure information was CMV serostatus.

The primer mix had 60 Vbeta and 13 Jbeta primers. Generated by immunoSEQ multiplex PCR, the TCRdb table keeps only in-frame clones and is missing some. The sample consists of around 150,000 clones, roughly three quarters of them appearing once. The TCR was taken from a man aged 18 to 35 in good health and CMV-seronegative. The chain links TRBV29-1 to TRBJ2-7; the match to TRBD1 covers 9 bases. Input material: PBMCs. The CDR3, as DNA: TGCAGCGCAGCGGACAGGGGTATTCCCTACGAGCAGTACTTC. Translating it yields CSAADRGIPYEQYF.